A single sample gave rise to the 25 T cell receptor beta chains below, sequenced in a study of blood T cells in healthy people across ages. The authors ran a second PCR of about 6 to 12 cycles using a sample-barcoded 5' primer and a J-beta primer mix. TCRdb reprocessed the 5' RACE reads via MiXCR and lists one record per CDR3 protein. The table includes 600,000 to 1,000,000 distinct CDR3 sequences, 58% detected once. The sample comprised blood. The source of these receptors is a man aged 30-40 years in good health.

The chain joins TRBV4-2 to TRBJ1-4, with D possibly matching TRBD1 (6 bases). V lost 0 bases and J lost 7, with 12 bases in between. This CDR3 has 15 amino acids. Germline CDR1 reads LGHNA; CDR2 reads YNFKEQ. The CDR3 sequence: CASSQEEQGGEKLFF. As DNA, the CDR3 is TGTGCCAGCAGCCAAGAGGAACAGGGTGGTGAAAAACTGTTTTTT.

This clonotype was counted between two and nine times. The V call is TRBV5-1, the J call TRBJ2-3, with 10 bases fitting TRBD1. The CDR3 runs to 18 residues. Germline lookup yields CDR1 SGHRS and CDR2 YFSETQ. V gave up 6 bases and J gave up 1 base; unmatched junction bases: 14. DNA for the CDR3: TGCGCCAGCACCACAACCGGGACAGGGGCCGGAGGCACAGATACGCAGTATTTT. Translating it yields CASTTTGTGAGGTDTQYF.

V and J are TRBV4-1 and TRBJ1-2, with a possible D match to TRBD1 (5 bases). V was trimmed by 0 bases and J by 0 bases, leaving 8 bases between them. The CDR3 sequence is 15 residues long. The germline gives CDR1 MGHRA, CDR2 YSYEKL. This CDR3 reads CASSQERGSNYGYTF. In DNA form, the CDR3 reads TGCGCCAGCAGCCAAGAGAGGGGATCTAACTATGGCTACACCTTC.

This sequence joins TRBV7-2 and TRBJ1-1; D perhaps matches TRBD1 (6 bases). This CDR3 is 14 amino acids long. Trimming removed 5 bases from V and 4 bases from J, with 14 bases in between. The germline CDR1 and CDR2 sequences are SGHTA and FQGNSA. The CDR3 coding sequence is TGTGCCAGCAGCGCACAAGGACAGATCACTGAAGCTTTCTTT. Its translation: CASSAQGQITEAFF. Full variable domain (outside the CDR3, taken from reference TRBV7-2 and TRBJ1-1): GAGVSQSPSNKVTEKGKDVELRCDPISGHTALYWYRQSLGQGLEFLIYFQGNSAPDKSGLPSDRFSAERTGGSVSTLTIQRTQQEDSAVYLCASSAQGQITEAFFGQGTRLTVV.

The chain links TRBV5-1 to TRBJ2-7, with D possibly matching TRBD1 (6 bases). The CDR3 contains 16 residues. Germline V gene sequence: CDR1 SGHRS, CDR2 YFSETQ. V lost 3 bases and J 0 bases, leaving 16 bases between the germline ends. CDR3 in DNA: TGCGCCAGCAGCTCACCAGGGGCTTCCAGCTCCTACGAGCAGTACTTC. Translating gives CASSSPGASSSYEQYF.

The chain recombines TRBV28 with TRBJ2-7; 10 nucleotides agree with TRBD2. The ends lost 4 bases at V and 2 bases at J; junction bases unmatched: 20. CDR3 size: 20 residues. CDR1 MDHEN and CDR2 SYDVKM come from the germline V gene. In DNA, the CDR3 is TGTGCCAGCAGTTCGCCATTAGGGACTAGCGAGAGCCTTCCGCCCTACGAGCAGTACTTC. Translated: CASSSPLGTSESLPPYEQYF.

This clonotype was detected only a few times. This rearrangement joins TRBV30 to TRBJ2-6, with 10 positions matching TRBD1. J was trimmed by 1 base and V by 5 bases; bases with no gene match: 2. There are 15 residues in the CDR3. CDR1 is GTSNPN, CDR2 SVGIG, per germline (reference sequence). CDR3 coding DNA: TGTGCCTGGGGGACAGGGGATTCTGGGGCCAACGTCCTGACTTTC. Translated: CAWGTGDSGANVLTF.

The chain combines TRBV7-2 with TRBJ2-3; 7 bases are shared with TRBD2. Looked up from germline, CDR1 is SGHTA and CDR2 is FQGNSA. The CDR3 sequence is 17 residues long. The trim removed 2 bases at V and 4 bases at J, leaving 12 bases unmatched. CDR3 residues: CASSLQGSGSAPDTQYF. The CDR3 bases are TGTGCCAGCAGCTTACAGGGTAGCGGGTCTGCTCCAGATACGCAGTATTTT. Full variable domain (remainder filled in from reference TRBV7-2 and TRBJ2-3): GAGVSQSPSNKVTEKGKDVELRCDPISGHTALYWYRQSLGQGLEFLIYFQGNSAPDKSGLPSDRFSAERTGGSVSTLTIQRTQQEDSAVYLCASSLQGSGSAPDTQYFGPGTRLTVL.

The chain carries TRBV20-1 and TRBJ1-2; D is perhaps TRBD1 (5 bases). CDR3 length: 13 amino acids. V was clipped by 5 bases and J by 8 bases, with 18 bases between them. Germline-derived CDR1 and CDR2 are DFQATT and SNEGSKA (reference sequence). This CDR3 is CSASLGTIDGYTF. CDR3 coding DNA: TGCAGTGCTTCCCTCGGGACGATTGACGGCTACACCTTC.

This clonotype has just a few counts. The chain combines TRBV27 with TRBJ1-2; 8 positions agree with TRBD1. CDR3 length: 13 amino acids. The germline CDR1 and CDR2 sequences are MNHEY and SMNVEV (reference sequence). Trimming at V came to 6 bases and at J to 6 bases, leaving 6 bases not matched to a gene. The CDR3 nucleotides read TGTGCCAGCAGGTCAGGACAGGGCGATGGCTACACCTTC. It codes for CASRSGQGDGYTF.

The chain couples TRBV15 to TRBJ2-3; possibly TRBD2 for D (6 bases). This CDR3 has 14 amino acids. Germline V lookup: CDR1 LNHNV, CDR2 YYDKDF (reference sequence). V was clipped by 5 bases and J by 1 base, with 10 bases between them. CDR3: CATSPTRGTDTQYF. Written as DNA, the CDR3 is TGTGCCACCAGCCCGACTAGGGGCACAGATACGCAGTATTTT.

This clonotype was detected only once. A much larger clone sits a single nucleotide away, making a read error possible. The J gene is TRBJ2-4, the V gene TRBV7-2, with unresolved D. V shed 8 bases and J shed 0 bases, with 8 bases lying between them. The CDR3 is 13 amino acids. Germline V gives CDR1 SGHTA, CDR2 FQGNSA. This CDR3 reads CASPHLAKNIQYF. For the CDR3, the DNA is TGTGCCAGCCCACACCTAGCCAAAAACATTCAGTACTTC. Supplemented by reference TRBV7-2 and TRBJ2-4, the full variable domain reads GAGVSQSPSNKVTEKGKDVELRCDPISGHTALYWYRQSLGQGLEFLIYFQGNSAPDKSGLPSDRFSAERTGGSVSTLTIQRTQQEDSAVYLCASPHLAKNIQYFGAGTRLSVL.

The V and J genes are TRBV30 and TRBJ1-2; D is possibly TRBD1 (5 bases). Germline assignment: CDR1 GTSNPN and CDR2 SVGIG (reference sequence). This CDR3 is built from 12 residues. V lost 3 bases and J 8 bases, leaving 13 bases between the germline ends. The CDR3 is CAWSPGTRGYTF. The CDR3 DNA is TGTGCCTGGAGCCCCGGGACGAGAGGCTACACCTTC.

This clonotype was seen more than once but under ten times. The V gene is TRBV29-1, the J gene TRBJ1-1; no reliable D call. With 7 bases removed from V and 0 bases from J, the gap between germline ends came to 12 bases. Per the germline V gene, CDR1 is SQVTM and CDR2 is ANQGSEA. CDR3 length: 13 residues. Here the CDR3 DNA reads TGCAGCGCATCGACACCCATGAACACTGAAGCTTTCTTT. Its translation: CSASTPMNTEAFF.

This clonotype was picked up a small number of times. The gene calls are TRBV20-1 and TRBJ2-3; D is tentatively TRBD1 or TRBD2 (5 bases each). The CDR3 runs 14 residues. Per germline, CDR1 DFQATT and CDR2 SNEGSKA (reference sequence). Trimming stripped 5 bases from V and 0 bases from J, with 12 bases between. CDR3 DNA sequence: TGCAGTGCTTCCCTGGGGACCAGCACAGATACGCAGTATTTT. Amino acid sequence: CSASLGTSTDTQYF.

CDR3 loop: CASSPPRGWGNNEQFF. CDR3 coding DNA: TGTGCCAGCAGTCCGCCTCGAGGCTGGGGAAACAATGAGCAGTTCTTC. The rearrangement uses TRBV28 and TRBJ2-1; no clear D. CDR1 and CDR2 from the germline V gene are MDHEN and SYDVKM. The CDR3 is 16 amino acids. Trimming removed 5 bases from V and 5 bases from J, with 19 bases in between. The variable domain in full, completed from reference TRBV28 and TRBJ2-1, reads DVKVTQSSRYLVKRTGEKVFLECVQDMDHENMFWYRQDPGLGLRLIYFSYDVKMKEKGDIPEGYSVSREKKERFSLILESASTNQTSMYLCASSPPRGWGNNEQFFGPGTRLTVL.

The rearrangement links TRBV27 to TRBJ2-1; 13 nucleotides agree with TRBD2. The J call could be wrong; TRBJ2-7 is a better fit for the DNA end. The CDR3 totals 14 residues. CDR1 MNHEY and CDR2 SMNVEV come from the germline V gene (reference sequence). The CDR3 bases are TGTGCCAGCAGTTTCGGACTAGCGGGAGTCGAGCAGTACTTC. Translated: CASSFGLAGVEQYF.

The chain combines TRBV7-2 with TRBJ2-5, with a tentative D call TRBD2 (6 bases). Trimming removed 6 bases from V and 5 bases from J, with 13 bases in between. CDR1 is SGHTA, CDR2 FQGNSA, per germline. The CDR3 is 13 residues long. The CDR3 region has the DNA TGTGCCAGCAGAGGAGGGAGGTGGGAGACCCAGTACTTC. Amino acid sequence: CASRGGRWETQYF.

This chain uses TRBV11-2 with TRBJ2-1; D ambiguous. Trimming took off 3 bases at V and 6 bases at J, with 12 bases between the two ends. The CDR3 is 14 residues long. Germline-derived CDR1 and CDR2 are SGHAT and FQNNGV. CDR3 sequence (DNA): TGTGCCAGCAGCTTCCAGGCAAACTTCAATGAGCAGTTCTTC. It specifies CASSFQANFNEQFF.

The genes are TRBV30 and TRBJ1-6; 7 nucleotides line up with TRBD1. The CDR3 is 13 residues long. V lost 2 bases and J lost 10; bases outside the gene matches: 5. Germline V gene data show CDR1 as GTSNPN and CDR2 as SVGIG (reference sequence). The CDR3 DNA is TGTGCCTGGAGTTTCACAGGGGAATCACCCCTCCACTTT. It translates to CAWSFTGESPLHF.

This chain uses TRBV7-9 with TRBJ2-1; D might be TRBD2 (5 bases). V dropped 7 bases and J dropped 4 bases, with 14 bases sitting between them. Per the germline V gene, CDR1 is SEHNR and CDR2 is FQNEAQ (reference sequence). The CDR3 totals 14 residues. The CDR3 reads CASIKTIDYNEQFF. The CDR3 nucleotides are TGTGCCAGCATCAAGACTATTGATTACAATGAGCAGTTCTTC.

This clonotype was counted a few times. The CDR3 is CATQTSGGSYEQYF. The DNA of the CDR3 is TGTGCCACCCAGACTAGCGGAGGTTCCTACGAGCAGTACTTC. The chain joins TRBV10-3 to TRBJ2-7; 9 bases agree with TRBD2. This CDR3 spans 14 amino acids. Germline V gives CDR1 ENHRY, CDR2 SYGVKD. Trimming removed 10 bases from V and 1 base from J; junction bases left unmatched: 8.

The V gene is TRBV7-2, the J gene TRBJ2-3; possible D gene TRBD2, 6 bases. The CDR3 covers 13 residues. Germline V gene sequence: CDR1 SGHTA, CDR2 FQGNSA. V was shortened by 5 bases and J by 8 bases, with 14 bases between the two germline ends. CDR3 bases: TGTGCCAGCAGCCTTGACCTGGGGGGTACGCAGTATTTT. Its translation: CASSLDLGGTQYF.

This chain connects TRBV6-5 to TRBJ2-6, with 9 nucleotides matching TRBD1. With 8 bases clipped from V and 0 bases from J, the junction kept 5 bases outside the gene matches. CDR1 is MNHEY, CDR2 SVGAGI, per germline. The CDR3 is 16 amino acids. The CDR3 DNA reads TGTGCCAGCGGAGGGACAGGGCTCTCTGGGGCCAACGTCCTGACTTTC. Protein product: CASGGTGLSGANVLTF.

A remark on this clonotype: Since a much larger clone is just one base distant, this may be a read error. The V call is TRBV20-1, the J call TRBJ2-7, with 10 bases identical to TRBD2. J lost 4 bases, V lost 2 bases, and 8 bases had no gene match. Germline V CDR1 and CDR2: DFQATT, SNEGSKA (reference sequence). The CDR3 is made up of 15 amino acids. For the CDR3, the DNA is TGCAGTGCTAGAAGGCTAGCGGGAGTCTGGTACGAGCAGTACTTC. Translated, it gives CSARRLAGVWYEQYF.